A single sample gave rise to the 6 T cell receptor beta chains below, sequenced in a study of vaccination effects on CD4 cells after COVID-19. With approximately ten days of culture completed, CD4+ T cells were isolated. The vaccine given was either BNT162b2 or mRNA-1273, in two doses. Clones were read by immunoSEQ multiplex PCR, and TCRdb kept only the in-frame ones, dropping some. This table holds approximately 74,000 clones, about 73% found once. Their antigen targets remain unknown. Sequences were derived from CD4+ T cells from PBMCs cultured without peptide, sampled after COVID-19 vaccination. Source of these receptors: a human donor who received a COVID-19 vaccine.

The chain is built from TRBV3-1 (or the pseudogene TRBV3-2) and TRBJ2-3; 9 bases line up with TRBD2. J lost 2 bases, V lost 4 bases, and 7 bases had no gene match. Germline lookup yields CDR1 LGHDT and CDR2 YNNKEL (reference sequence). The CDR3 runs to 16 residues. This CDR3 reads CASSRTGTSLTDTQYF. The CDR3 DNA is TGTGCCAGCAGCCGCACCGGGACTAGCCTCACAGATACGCAGTATTTT.

The chain uses TRBV21-1 and TRBJ1-1; TRBD1 is taken as the D call from the table, unchecked against the DNA. TRBV21-1 is tagged as a pseudogene. CDR3 length: 13 residues. The CDR3 sequence: CASAQGLNTEAFF. The DNA for the CDR3 is TGTGCCAGCGCTCAGGGGTTGAACACTGAAGCTTTCTTT.

This chain connects TRBV5-4 to TRBJ1-1; a weak D match, TRBD1 (5 bases). V was pared by 2 bases and J by 1 base, with 15 bases between. This CDR3 is built from 16 residues. CDR1 is SGHNT, CDR2 YYREEE, per germline (reference sequence). The CDR3 region is CASSLVRGLKNTEAFF. The CDR3 nucleotides are TGTGCCAGCAGCTTAGTCCGGGGCCTTAAGAACACTGAAGCTTTCTTT.

The genes are TRBV5-6 and TRBJ2-7, with a possible D match to TRBD1 (6 bases). The V and J ends lost 1 base and 2 bases respectively, with 7 bases between them. The V gene's germline CDR1 is SGHDT and CDR2 YYEEEE. The CDR3 is 13 residues long. The CDR3 DNA reads TGTGCCAGCAGCTTGAACAGGGCCTACGAGCAGTACGTC. Amino acids: CASSLNRAYEQYV.

This chain connects TRBV24-1 to TRBJ2-3; D remains ambiguous. The CDR3 runs to 13 residues. V lost 6 bases and J 6 bases, leaving 12 bases between the germline ends. CDR1 is KGHDR and CDR2 is SFDVKD in the germline V gene. The CDR3 region is CATSLPNYDTQYF. The CDR3 DNA sequence: TGTGCCACCAGTCTACCTAACTATGATACGCAGTATTTT.

A note on this clone: This sample also contains other DNA sequences that code for the same CDR3. This chain's CDR3 is CASSQVNTGELFF. The CDR3 nucleotides read TGTGCCAGCAGCCAAGTGAACACCGGGGAGCTGTTTTTT. The V and J genes are TRBV3-1 (or the pseudogene TRBV3-2) and TRBJ2-2; D unresolved. Germline CDR1 LGHDT, CDR2 YNNKEL (reference sequence). The CDR3 loop spans 13 amino acids. Trimming took 1 base from V and 1 from J, leaving 1 base between them.